This entry lists 28 T cell receptor beta chains sequenced from one sample in a study of OX40 agonist ivuxolimab in advanced cancers. Only in-frame clones appear in the TCRdb table, and some are missing; sequencing was by immunoSEQ multiplex PCR. This repertoire shows 55,000 to 65,000 clones, 85% found once; its top ten account for about 4%. Here the sequenced sample was CD4+ or CD8+ T cells sorted from blood, taken in a trial of the OX40 agonist ivuxolimab. Every receptor here comes from an adult with an advanced solid tumor such as melanoma, head and neck, liver or kidney cancer.

The rearrangement joins TRBV19 to TRBJ2-7; 7 bases are shared with TRBD2. The CDR3 length is 12 residues. Germline CDR1 is LNHDA and CDR2 is SQIVND (reference sequence). J was trimmed by 4 bases and V by 4 bases; bases with no gene match: 1. The CDR3 spells CASSTSGYEQYF. The CDR3 region has the DNA TGTGCCAGTAGTACTAGCGGTTACGAGCAGTACTTC.

This clone was seen only a few times. The chain uses TRBV7-2 and TRBJ2-1; TRBD2 agrees at 12 bases. J lost 7 bases, V lost 5 bases, and 9 bases had no gene match. This CDR3 spans 16 amino acids. Germline V gene data show CDR1 as SGHTA and CDR2 as FQGNSA. CDR3 bases: TGTGCCAGCAGCGACCGGACTAGCGGGACCAGAAATGAGCAGTTCTTC. Translating it yields CASSDRTSGTRNEQFF. The complete variable domain, with remaining parts taken from reference TRBV7-2 and TRBJ2-1, reads GAGVSQSPSNKVTEKGKDVELRCDPISGHTALYWYRQSLGQGLEFLIYFQGNSAPDKSGLPSDRFSAERTGGSVSTLTIQRTQQEDSAVYLCASSDRTSGTRNEQFFGPGTRLTVL.

This rearrangement joins TRBV7-9 to TRBJ2-5; 9 nucleotides match TRBD1. Gene TRBJ2-7 matches the end of the DNA better, so the J call may be wrong. The CDR3 spans 16 residues. CDR1 SEHNR and CDR2 FQNEAQ come from the germline V gene (reference sequence). The CDR3 region is CASSLVGGTGSYEQYF. The CDR3 DNA reads TGTGCCAGCAGCTTAGTTGGAGGGACAGGGTCCTACGAGCAGTACTTC.

The V call is TRBV9, the J call TRBJ2-4; D possibly uses TRBD1 or TRBD2 (7 bases each). The CDR3 contains 17 residues. The V and J ends lost 4 bases and 0 bases respectively, with 17 bases between them. Germline V gene sequence: CDR1 SGDLS, CDR2 YYNGEE. The DNA for the CDR3 is TGTGCCAGCAGCCCCAGGGGGGGAGGGGGAGCCAAAAACATTCAGTACTTC. This translates into CASSPRGGGGAKNIQYF.

This chain uses TRBV18 with TRBJ2-3; D unclear. The length of the CDR3 is 13 residues. Germline CDR1 is KGHSH and CDR2 is LQKENI. The V end was cut by 7 bases, the J end by 2 bases, with 10 bases between. The CDR3 reads CASYPGVTDTQYF. The CDR3 bases are TGTGCCAGCTACCCAGGTGTCACAGATACGCAGTATTTT. Variable domain in full (rest from reference TRBV18 and TRBJ2-3): NAGVMQNPRHLVRRRGQEARLRCSPMKGHSHVYWYRQLPEEGLKFMVYLQKENIIDESGMPKERFSAEFPKEGPSILRIQQVVRGDSAAYFCASYPGVTDTQYFGPGTRLTVL.

Only one count was recorded for this clone. CDR3 protein: CASSQSQREETQYF. The CDR3 DNA sequence: TGCGCCAGCAGTCAATCGCAGAGGGAAGAGACCCAGTACTTC. V usage is TRBV23-1 and J usage is TRBJ2-5; weak D call: TRBD2 (5 bases). TRBV23-1 is an ORF, with its function uncertain. Trimming took off 0 bases at V and 3 bases at J, with 8 bases between the two ends. The CDR3 has 14 amino acids.

V is TRBV18 and J is TRBJ1-6; 11 nucleotides match TRBD1. Looked up from germline, CDR1 is KGHSH and CDR2 is LQKENI. CDR3 length: 16 residues. The V segment lost 3 bases and the J segment 7 bases; nucleotides outside the gene matches: 5. This CDR3 is CASSPQGQGGNSPLHF. The CDR3 DNA reads as TGTGCCAGCTCACCCCAGGGACAGGGGGGAAATTCACCCCTCCACTTT.

The gene calls are TRBV5-1 and TRBJ1-2; no definite D call. The CDR3 runs to 12 residues. V was pared by 5 bases and J by 6 bases, with 11 bases between. Germline CDR1 SGHRS, CDR2 YFSETQ. CDR3 residues: CASSLLGDGYTF. DNA of the CDR3: TGCGCCAGCAGTTTGCTCGGGGATGGCTACACCTTC.

The chain uses TRBV28 and TRBJ2-7, with TRBD2 identical over 8 bases. The CDR3 is 13 residues long. V dropped 6 bases and J dropped 3; count of bases not matched to a gene: 4. Germline V CDR1 and CDR2: MDHEN, SYDVKM. The chain's CDR3 is CASRETSDYEQYF. The CDR3 nucleotides read TGTGCCAGCAGGGAGACTAGCGACTACGAGCAGTACTTC.

The chain couples TRBV9 to TRBJ2-1, with a tentative D call TRBD2 (6 bases). Trimming removed 2 bases at V and 2 bases at J, with 11 bases between. Germline assignment: CDR1 SGDLS and CDR2 YYNGEE. The CDR3 runs to 15 residues. This CDR3 reads CASSVDSGAYNEQFF. CDR3 DNA: TGTGCCAGCAGCGTCGATAGCGGAGCCTACAATGAGCAGTTCTTC. The variable domain in full, completed from reference TRBV9 and TRBJ2-1, reads DSGVTQTPKHLITATGQRVTLRCSPRSGDLSVYWYQQSLDQGLQFLIQYYNGEERAKGNILERFSAQQFPDLHSELNLSSLELGDSALYFCASSVDSGAYNEQFFGPGTRLTVL.

The genes are TRBV28 and TRBJ2-1; TRBD2 is a possible D gene (6 bases). The CDR3 is 16 amino acids. From germline, CDR1 is MDHEN and CDR2 SYDVKM. V lost 4 bases, J lost 0 bases, and 13 bases lay in between. CDR3 nucleotide sequence: TGTGCCAGCAGTTCCCCTGGGAGGAGCTCCTACAATGAGCAGTTCTTC. Residues: CASSSPGRSSYNEQFF.

V and J are TRBV19 and TRBJ2-5; 8 bases align to TRBD2. The better agreement between TRBJ2-7 and the DNA end casts doubt on the J call. This CDR3 is 14 amino acids long. Germline CDR1 and CDR2: LNHDA and SQIVND (reference sequence). The CDR3 sequence: CASSAAGVLYEQYF. CDR3 sequence (DNA): TGTGCCAGTAGTGCAGCGGGAGTCCTCTACGAGCAGTACTTC.

This rearrangement joins TRBV9 to TRBJ2-1; TRBD2 matches 9 bases. Germline V CDR1 and CDR2: SGDLS, YYNGEE. V was clipped by 0 bases and J by 9 bases; unmatched bases: 4. This CDR3 has 14 residues. The CDR3 DNA reads as TGTGCCAGCAGCGTAGGGGGACTAGCAGTTGAGCAGTTCTTC. Translated: CASSVGGLAVEQFF.

The V and J genes are TRBV6-5 and TRBJ2-7, with D unresolved. The CDR3 extends over 15 amino acids. V was clipped by 2 bases and J by 4 bases, with 15 bases between them. CDR1 and CDR2 from the germline V gene are MNHEY and SVGAGI. CDR3 nucleotides: TGTGCCAGCAGTTACCACGGCCGTGGTAGGTACGAGCAGTACTTC. Translation gives CASSYHGRGRYEQYF.

In its sample, this clone was seen once. This sequence joins TRBV5-6 and TRBJ1-1; D may be TRBD1 (6 bases). The length of the CDR3 is 18 residues. With 1 base removed from V and 8 bases from J, the gap between germline ends came to 27 bases. Germline loops: CDR1 SGHDT, CDR2 YYEEEE. The CDR3 region is CASSLKYRELVARSEAFF. DNA for the CDR3: TGTGCCAGCAGCTTGAAGTACAGGGAACTAGTGGCCCGATCAGAAGCTTTCTTT.

V gene TRBV7-6 combines with J gene TRBJ2-7, with D hard to call. From germline, CDR1 is SGHVS and CDR2 FNYEAQ. The CDR3 length is 12 residues. The V end lost 5 bases, the J end lost 7 bases, and 12 bases lay between the germline ends. CDR3 residues: CASSPLESEQYF. CDR3 sequence (DNA): TGTGCCAGCAGCCCGCTAGAGAGTGAGCAGTACTTC.

The V call is TRBV5-5, the J call TRBJ1-2; 9 nucleotides match TRBD1. This CDR3 is built from 14 residues. Germline trimming cut 4 bases from V and 4 bases from J; bases unmatched to any gene: 5. In germline, CDR1 is SGHKS, CDR2 YYEKEE (reference sequence). The CDR3 sequence is CASSTGGAGYGYTF. CDR3 bases: TGTGCCAGCAGCACAGGGGGCGCGGGCTATGGCTACACCTTC.

The rearrangement joins TRBV4-1 to TRBJ2-1; possible D gene TRBD1, 5 bases. Germline CDR1 MGHRA, CDR2 YSYEKL. V was clipped by 0 bases and J by 0 bases, with 9 bases between them. The CDR3 has 16 amino acids. The CDR3 nucleotides are TGCGCCAGCAGCCAAGACCCAGGGCGCTCCTACAATGAGCAGTTCTTC. Translation gives CASSQDPGRSYNEQFF.

The chain recombines TRBV7-6 with TRBJ1-4, with TRBD1 matching over 7 bases. The V gene's germline CDR1 is SGHVS and CDR2 FNYEAQ. Trimming at V came to 3 bases and at J to 7 bases, leaving 5 bases not matched to a gene. The length of the CDR3 is 14 residues. In DNA form, the CDR3 reads TGTGCCAGCAGCTTCCAGGGGGGCGGTGAAAAACTGTTTTTT. Residues: CASSFQGGGEKLFF. Drawing the rest from reference TRBV7-6 and TRBJ1-4, the complete variable domain is GAGVSQSPRYKVTKRGQDVALRCDPISGHVSLYWYRQALGQGPEFLTYFNYEAQQDKSGLPNDRFSAERPEGSISTLTIQRTEQRDSAMYRCASSFQGGGEKLFFGSGTQLSVL.

The chain links TRBV7-8 to TRBJ2-5; no definite D call. V shed 0 bases and J shed 5 bases, with 10 bases lying between them. The CDR3 is 14 amino acids. Germline CDR1 SGHVS, CDR2 FQNEAQ. CDR3 region: CASSLAWARETQYF. In DNA form, the CDR3 reads TGTGCCAGCAGCTTAGCTTGGGCGAGGGAGACCCAGTACTTC.

The chain combines TRBV7-3 with TRBJ2-1, with 12 nucleotides matching TRBD2. V dropped 0 bases and J dropped 8; count of bases not matched to a gene: 5. The CDR3 extends over 16 amino acids. Germline V gene data show CDR1 as SGHTA and CDR2 as FQGTGA. The CDR3 coding sequence is TGTGCCAGCAGCTTAACGCGGACTAGCGGGATGGATGAGCAGTTCTTC. It specifies CASSLTRTSGMDEQFF.

The genes are TRBV27 and TRBJ1-6; possibly TRBD1 for D (5 bases). The germline V and J ends were trimmed by 5 bases and 9 bases, with 17 bases remaining between them. The CDR3 totals 15 residues. Germline lookup yields CDR1 MNHEY and CDR2 SMNVEV (reference sequence). The CDR3 nucleotides read TGTGCCAGCAGTCTGAGTCCTGGGGGACGTTCACCCCTCCACTTT. Translated: CASSLSPGGRSPLHF.

This chain connects TRBV19 to TRBJ1-1; perhaps TRBD1 as D (5 bases). The CDR3 runs 13 residues. V was pared by 1 base and J by 8 bases, with 11 bases between. CDR1 is LNHDA, CDR2 SQIVND, per germline (reference sequence). The CDR3 nucleotides are TGTGCCAGTAGTATAGTAGCGGGGACCGAAGCTTTCTTT. It codes for CASSIVAGTEAFF.

In DNA, the CDR3 is TGTGCCAGCCGGGACCCTCACACCGGGGAGCTGTTTTTT. The encoded protein is CASRDPHTGELFF. The chain carries TRBV6-1 and TRBJ2-2; the D call may be TRBD1 or TRBD2 (5 bases each). The CDR3 runs 13 residues. Trimming cost V 8 bases and J 3 bases, with 10 bases left between them. Germline V CDR1 and CDR2: MNHNS, SASEGT.

The chain couples TRBV19 to TRBJ1-2; no clear D. CDR3 size: 14 residues. V was cut by 6 bases and J by 4 bases, with 15 bases left in between. CDR1 is LNHDA and CDR2 is SQIVND in the germline V gene (reference sequence). The CDR3 here is CASSLVGETYGYTF. CDR3 DNA sequence: TGTGCCAGTAGCCTCGTCGGGGAAACCTATGGCTACACCTTC.

This clone was seen a single time. This sequence joins TRBV11-2 and TRBJ2-2, with D perhaps TRBD1 or TRBD2 (6 bases each). V was trimmed by 8 bases and J by 1 base, leaving 11 bases between them. The length of the CDR3 is 14 residues. In germline, CDR1 is SGHAT, CDR2 FQNNGV. DNA for the CDR3: TGTGCCAGCCGGGGGACACTGAACACCGGGGAGCTGTTTTTT. As protein: CASRGTLNTGELFF. Filled out from reference TRBV11-2 and TRBJ2-2, the complete variable domain reads EAGVAQSPRYKIIEKRQSVAFWCNPISGHATLYWYQQILGQGPKLLIQFQNNGVVDDSQLPKDRFSAERLKGVDSTLKIQPAKLEDSAVYLCASRGTLNTGELFFGEGSRLTVL.

The gene calls are TRBV9 and TRBJ2-3, with D unresolved. Trimming removed 5 bases from V and 1 base from J, with 11 bases in between. There are 14 residues in the CDR3. The V gene's germline CDR1 is SGDLS and CDR2 YYNGEE. This CDR3 is CASSHPRGTDTQYF. DNA of the CDR3: TGTGCCAGCAGTCACCCCCGCGGCACAGATACGCAGTATTTT.

This sequence joins TRBV28 and TRBJ1-3; D is uncertain. The CDR3 loop spans 16 amino acids. Deletions cut 4 bases from V and 0 bases from J, with 13 bases between. The germline gives CDR1 MDHEN, CDR2 SYDVKM. The CDR3 DNA is TGTGCCAGCAGTTGGTCGGCCACAATCTCTGGAAACACCATATATTTT. Encoded protein: CASSWSATISGNTIYF.